Below are 5 T cell receptor beta chains sequenced from a single sample in a study of cytomegalovirus exposure and HLA in healthy donors. It was with 60 Vbeta and 13 Jbeta primers that the PCR ran. The assay was immunoSEQ multiplex PCR, and TCRdb's table has in-frame clones only and misses some. The table includes around 120,000 clones, about 78% detected once. Sequenced material: PBMCs. Every receptor here comes from a human donor in good health.

The CDR3 DNA reads as TGTGCCAGCAGCCCAGGACTAGCGAACGGTGAGCAGTACTTC. Its protein is CASSPGLANGEQYF. V is TRBV6-6 and J is TRBJ2-7, with 9 bases identical to TRBD2. Germline assignment: CDR1 MNHNY and CDR2 SVGAGI (reference sequence). The CDR3 totals 14 residues. Trimming cost V 6 bases and J 7 bases; bases outside gene matches: 10.

V usage is TRBV9 and J usage is TRBJ2-2; 7 bases match TRBD1. The CDR3 totals 16 residues. Per the germline V gene, CDR1 is SGDLS and CDR2 is YYNGEE. V was pared by 0 bases and J by 4 bases, with 6 bases of the junction left unmatched. CDR3 sequence: CASSVGQGVRTGELFF. CDR3 nucleotide sequence: TGTGCCAGCAGCGTAGGACAGGGCGTCCGCACCGGGGAGCTGTTTTTT.

The chain couples TRBV19 to TRBJ2-5, with D maybe TRBD1 (6 bases). The closer fit of TRBJ2-7 to the DNA end suggests the J call may be wrong. The germline CDR1 and CDR2 sequences are LNHDA and SQIVND (reference sequence). This CDR3 is built from 14 residues. The CDR3 DNA follows: TGTGCCAGTAGAAGACAGGCCCTGGGGTACGAGCAGTACTTC. Encoded protein: CASRRQALGYEQYF.

The chain couples TRBV9 to TRBJ2-6; 8 bases are shared with TRBD2. Trimming at V came to 3 bases and at J to 0 bases, leaving 8 bases not matched to a gene. Germline CDR1 is SGDLS and CDR2 is YYNGEE. CDR3 size: 18 residues. The CDR3 nucleotides are TGTGCCAGCAGCGCCCCAGTCGGGGGGGGCTCTGGGGCCAACGTCCTGACTTTC. The encoded protein is CASSAPVGGGSGANVLTF.

The chain links TRBV13 to TRBJ2-7; TRBD2 matches 13 bases. V shed 4 bases, J shed 2 bases, and the junction held 2 bases outside the gene matches. Germline V lookup: CDR1 PRHDT, CDR2 FYEKMQ (reference sequence). The CDR3 totals 15 residues. Written as DNA, the CDR3 is TGTGCCAGCAGCTCCGGACTAGCGGGAGCCTACGAGCAGTACTTC. Translation: CASSSGLAGAYEQYF. Complete variable domain (other parts from reference TRBV13 and TRBJ2-7): AAGVIQSPRHLIKEKRETATLKCYPIPRHDTVYWYQQGPGQDPQFLISFYEKMQSDKGSIPDRFSAQQFSDYHSELNMSSLELGDSALYFCASSSGLAGAYEQYFGPGTRLTVT.